This TCR beta chain originates from a study of identical twins. Findings of the study overall: The presence of invariant MAIT and iNKT cells could partly confound analyses of zero-insertion sequences. For cord blood, abundant beta clonotypes had fewer insertions, unlike memory repertoires, which showed none.

V was pared by 0 bases and J by 5 bases, with 3 bases between. This CDR3 comprises 11 residues. Germline CDR1 and CDR2: GTSNPN and SVGIG (reference sequence). From the 5' RACE reads, TCRdb called clonotypes with MiXCR, one entry per CDR3 protein. The sample carries about 100,000 distinct CDR3 sequences, 5.9% recorded once. This clonotype was detected many times. The antigen is undetermined. The sample taken for sequencing was memory T cells sorted from blood. The rearrangement links TRBV30 to TRBJ2-3; no clear D gene. This receptor was identified in a woman aged 50 to 60 in good health. DNA of the CDR3: TGTGCCTGGAGTGTAATAGATACGCAGTATTTT. Its protein product is CAWSVIDTQYF.